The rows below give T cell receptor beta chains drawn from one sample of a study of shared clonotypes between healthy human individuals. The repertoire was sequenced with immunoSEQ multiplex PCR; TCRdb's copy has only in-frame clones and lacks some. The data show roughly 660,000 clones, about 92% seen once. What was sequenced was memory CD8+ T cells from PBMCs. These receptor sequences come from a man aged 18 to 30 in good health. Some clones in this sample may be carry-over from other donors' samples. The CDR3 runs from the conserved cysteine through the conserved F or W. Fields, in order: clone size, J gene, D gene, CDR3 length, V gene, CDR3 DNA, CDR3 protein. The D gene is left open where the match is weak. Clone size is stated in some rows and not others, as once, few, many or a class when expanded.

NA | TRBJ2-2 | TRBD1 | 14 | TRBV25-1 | TGTGCCAGCAGTCGGGACAGGGGGACCGGGGAGCTGTTTTTT | CASSRDRGTGELFF
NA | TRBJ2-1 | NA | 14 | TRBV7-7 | TGTGCCAGCAGCCCTACTCCGGGGGCGGATGAGCAGTTCTTC | CASSPTPGADEQFF
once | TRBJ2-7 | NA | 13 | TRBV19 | TGTGCCAGTAGTATAGCAGGATTGGACGAGCAGTACTTC | CASSIAGLDEQYF
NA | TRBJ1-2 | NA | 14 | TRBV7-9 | TGTGCCAGCAGCACCCCAGGGACGGACTATGGCTACACCTTC | CASSTPGTDYGYTF
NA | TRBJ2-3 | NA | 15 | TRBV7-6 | TGTGCCAGCAGCTTAGGTGGGTCTCGCACAGATACGCAGTATTTT | CASSLGGSRTDTQYF
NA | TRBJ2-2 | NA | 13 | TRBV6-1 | TGTGCCAGCAGTGTTTTAATGGCCGGGGAGCTGTTTTTT | CASSVLMAGELFF
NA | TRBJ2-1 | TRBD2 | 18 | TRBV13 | TGTGCCAGCACTGGACAAGGCGACGGTAGCGGGGGCTACAATGAGCAGTTCTTC | CASTGQGDGSGGYNEQFF
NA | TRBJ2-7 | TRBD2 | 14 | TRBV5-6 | TGTGCCAGCAGCTTTGGGAGGGGAGACTACGAGCAGTACTTC | CASSFGRGDYEQYF
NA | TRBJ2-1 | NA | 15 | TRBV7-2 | TGTGCCAGCAGCGACACTACGACAAGAGACAATGAGCAGTTCTTC | CASSDTTTRDNEQFF
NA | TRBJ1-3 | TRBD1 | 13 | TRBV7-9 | TGTGCCAGCAGCTTAGGCGTTACGACAGGGGTATATTTT | CASSLGVTTGVYF
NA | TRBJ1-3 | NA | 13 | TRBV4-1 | TGCGCCAGCAGCCAAGTGGGCAGAAGCGCCATATATTTT | CASSQVGRSAIYF
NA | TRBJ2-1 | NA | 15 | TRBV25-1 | TGTGCCAGCAGTGAGGGGGTTTGGGAGTCGAATGAGCAGTTCTTC | CASSEGVWESNEQFF
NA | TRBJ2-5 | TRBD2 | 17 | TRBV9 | TGTGCCAGCAGCGAAGGGGGACTAGCGGGAGTGCGGGAGACCCAGTACTTC | CASSEGGLAGVRETQYF
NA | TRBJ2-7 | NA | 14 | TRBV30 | TGTGCCTGGAGTGTAGGGGGGGGCGCTAGCGAGCAGTACTTC | CAWSVGGGASEQYF
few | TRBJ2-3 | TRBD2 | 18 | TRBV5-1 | TGCGCCAGCAGGAGGTTGGCGGGAGGGCTTCGGGCTACAGATACGCAGTATTTT | CASRRLAGGLRATDTQYF
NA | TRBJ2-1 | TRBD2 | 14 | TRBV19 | TGTGCCAGTAGTATACTAGCGGGAGGGCCGGAGCAGTTCTTC | CASSILAGGPEQFF